Described below is a single T cell receptor (beta chain) sequence and its context. The V segment lost 2 bases and the J segment 4 bases; nucleotides outside the gene matches: 3. The CDR3 extends over 14 amino acids. Germline lookup yields CDR1 MNHNS and CDR2 SASEGT. The sample originates from a study of blood T cell repertoires in COVID-19. Background on the study: The United States, Italy and Spain were the sources of the acute and convalescent COVID-19 samples. T cells, B-cell-depleted T cells, or PBMCs supplied cDNA or gDNA.

As handled by the study authors: Amplifying reference gene primers gave estimates of nucleated cell counts. Sequencing was performed with immunoSEQ multiplex PCR; in TCRdb, only in-frame clones are kept and a portion is missing. Clone size and the V and J calls come from that table; the DNA yielded D and trimming. The data contain over 120,000 clones, around 90% of them seen just once; the ten biggest clones take up 1.5% to 2%. The chain recombines TRBV6-1 with TRBJ2-5; 8 nucleotides align to TRBD2. The sequencing sample was made of peripheral blood. The sequence derives from a man aged 70 or older with acute or convalescent COVID-19. CDR3: CASSETGGIETQYF. The CDR3 nucleotides read TGTGCCAGCAGTGAAACGGGAGGGATAGAGACCCAGTACTTC.